This passage covers 28 T cell receptor beta chains from one sample sequenced in a study of blood T cell repertoires in COVID-19. Sequenced by immunoSEQ multiplex PCR; TCRdb stores in-frame clones only, minus some. Of just over 150,000 clones in the sample, 80% were seen once. The sequenced material came from peripheral blood. These receptors came from a man between 60 and 70 years old with acute or convalescent COVID-19.

Only a few counts were recorded for this clone. The genes are TRBV14 and TRBJ1-2, with a tentative D call TRBD1 (5 bases). CDR3 length: 13 residues. V lost 4 bases and J lost 5, with 11 bases in between. Germline V gives CDR1 SGHDN, CDR2 FVKESK. As DNA, the CDR3 is TGTGCCAGCAGCCTCGGGGGGGGATATGGCTACACCTTC. Its translation: CASSLGGGYGYTF.

This clone was found once. The rearrangement joins TRBV1 to TRBJ1-2; the table calls TRBD1, which could not be checked here. TRBV1 is a recognized pseudogene. This CDR3 contains 15 residues. The CDR3 region is CTSSQKGAEIRGYTF. The CDR3 DNA sequence: TGCACCAGCAGCCAAAAGGGGGCAGAAATTCGTGGCTACACCTTC.

The CDR3 DNA reads as TGTGCCAGCAGCCTGGGACATCCTCTCACAGATACGCAGTATTTT. Its protein is CASSLGHPLTDTQYF. This rearrangement joins TRBV7-9 to TRBJ2-3, with D possibly being TRBD1 (6 bases). Germline V gene sequence: CDR1 SEHNR, CDR2 FQNEAQ (reference sequence). The CDR3 loop spans 15 amino acids. Trimming took 5 bases from V and 2 from J, leaving 14 bases between them.

The sample holds one count of this clone. The V call is TRBV7-9, the J call TRBJ1-6; tentative D call: TRBD1 (6 bases). V dropped 5 bases and J dropped 7 bases, with 15 bases sitting between them. The CDR3 runs 15 residues. CDR1 is SEHNR, CDR2 FQNEAQ, per germline (reference sequence). This CDR3 reads CASSLEGGDNSPLHF. CDR3 coding DNA: TGTGCCAGCAGCCTAGAAGGGGGGGACAATTCACCCCTCCACTTT.

The rearrangement joins TRBV13 to TRBJ2-1, with TRBD2 matching 11 bases. V shed 0 bases and J 9 bases; nucleotides not matched to a gene: 4. Germline assignment: CDR1 PRHDT and CDR2 FYEKMQ (reference sequence). There are 15 residues in the CDR3. The CDR3 DNA reads TGTGCCAGCAGCTTAGGTAGCGGGAGGGCCCGTGAGCAGTTCTTC. Protein sequence: CASSLGSGRAREQFF.

This chain uses TRBV6-4 with TRBJ2-2, with 7 bases lining up with TRBD1. V shed 5 bases and J 1 base; nucleotides not matched to a gene: 1. Germline CDR1 is MRHNA and CDR2 is SNTAGT. This CDR3 comprises 14 residues. The CDR3 nucleotides read TGTGCCAGCAGTCGGACAGGGAACACCGGGGAGCTGTTTTTT. It yields the protein CASSRTGNTGELFF.

The chain links TRBV2 to TRBJ2-7; D is undetermined. Deletions cut 7 bases from V and 5 bases from J, with 15 bases between. The CDR3 runs to 13 residues. Germline V gene sequence: CDR1 SNHLY, CDR2 FYNNEI. CDR3 bases: TGTGCCAGCAACCGGAGAGGTCCGGACGAGCAGTACTTC. It codes for CASNRRGPDEQYF.

The sample holds a few counts of this clone. This chain joins TRBV28 and TRBJ2-7; maybe TRBD2 (6 bases). V was clipped by 6 bases and J by 2 bases, with 14 bases between them. Germline values: CDR1 MDHEN, CDR2 SYDVKM. There are 14 residues in the CDR3. The CDR3 here is CASRRSSGPYEQYF. The CDR3 DNA reads TGTGCCAGCAGGAGGAGTAGCGGCCCCTACGAGCAGTACTTC.

This chain connects TRBV30 to TRBJ2-7, with 8 bases identical to TRBD1. This CDR3 comprises 13 residues. Trimming removed 1 base from V and 3 bases from J; junction bases left unmatched: 2. The germline gives CDR1 GTSNPN, CDR2 SVGIG (reference sequence). The CDR3, as DNA: TGTGCCTGGAGTGCACAGGGGGGCTACGAGCAGTACTTC. This sequence encodes CAWSAQGGYEQYF.

This rearrangement joins TRBV24-1 to TRBJ2-4; perhaps TRBD1 as D (6 bases). This CDR3 comprises 11 residues. Germline V lookup: CDR1 KGHDR, CDR2 SFDVKD. The V end lost 5 bases, the J end lost 8 bases, and 6 bases lay between the germline ends. CDR3 sequence: CATSAGDIQYF. CDR3 in DNA: TGTGCCACCAGTGCAGGGGACATTCAGTACTTC.

The J gene is TRBJ2-3, the V gene TRBV5-8; 8 bases map to TRBD2. The CDR3 totals 16 residues. V lost 5 bases, J lost 2 bases, and 10 bases stayed unmatched. Germline CDR1 is SGHTS and CDR2 is YDEGEE. The CDR3 reads CASRPGLAEYTDTQYF. The DNA for the CDR3 is TGTGCCAGCAGACCTGGACTAGCAGAATACACAGATACGCAGTATTTT.

The J gene is TRBJ2-3, the V gene TRBV5-8, with 13 positions matching TRBD2. Trimming took 0 bases from V and 2 from J; bases not matched to a gene: 3. CDR1 is SGHTS, CDR2 YDEGEE, per germline. The CDR3 totals 17 residues. CDR3 in DNA: TGTGCCAGCAGCTTGGGACTAGCGGGAGGCCTCACAGATACGCAGTATTTT. Translation gives CASSLGLAGGLTDTQYF.

The rearrangement joins TRBV6-1 to TRBJ2-3, with TRBD2 matching 11 bases. Germline CDR1 is MNHNS and CDR2 is SASEGT. The CDR3 sequence is 18 residues long. V gave up 4 bases and J gave up 2 bases; unmatched junction bases: 11. The DNA for the CDR3 is TGTGCCAGCAGTGGAGGCTCCCTTAGCGGGAGGGTCACAGATACGCAGTATTTT. This sequence encodes CASSGGSLSGRVTDTQYF.

The V gene is TRBV2, the J gene TRBJ1-4, with TRBD1 identical over 9 bases. CDR3 length: 15 amino acids. Germline V gene lookup returns CDR1 SNHLY and CDR2 FYNNEI. V trimming: 0 bases; J trimming: 8 bases; junction bases outside the gene matches: 4. The CDR3 DNA follows: TGTGCCAGCAGTGAAGCGGGGACAGGGCCCGAAAAACTGTTTTTT. This gives the protein CASSEAGTGPEKLFF.

The chain uses TRBV5-1 and TRBJ2-5; TRBD2 matches at 10 bases. V lost 2 bases to trimming and J lost 4 bases; unmatched junction nucleotides: 5. Germline-derived CDR1 and CDR2 are SGHRS and YFSETQ. The CDR3 runs 15 residues. This CDR3 reads CASSLASGGRETQYF. For the CDR3, the DNA is TGCGCCAGCAGCTTAGCTAGCGGGGGACGAGAGACCCAGTACTTC. The full variable domain, completed using reference TRBV5-1 and TRBJ2-5, is KAGVTQTPRYLIKTRGQQVTLSCSPISGHRSVSWYQQTPGQGLQFLFEYFSETQRNKGNFPGRFSGRQFSNSRSEMNVSTLELGDSALYLCASSLASGGRETQYFGPGTRLLVL.

The chain combines TRBV6-4 with TRBJ1-5, with unresolved D. This CDR3 is 11 amino acids long. V was cut by 6 bases and J by 7 bases, with 7 bases left in between. Germline CDR1 and CDR2: MRHNA and SNTAGT. The CDR3 sequence is CASRGHQPQHF. CDR3 DNA: TGTGCCAGCAGGGGCCACCAGCCCCAGCATTTT.

V gene TRBV2 combines with J gene TRBJ2-5, with 13 bases identical to TRBD2. This CDR3 contains 16 residues. CDR1 and CDR2 from the germline V gene are SNHLY and FYNNEI. The junction had 4 bases not matched to a gene; V was cut back by 5 bases and J by 1 base. The CDR3 is CASSFGTSGAQETQYF. The CDR3 DNA reads TGTGCCAGCAGTTTCGGGACTAGCGGGGCCCAAGAGACCCAGTACTTC.

The chain has TRBV4-3 and TRBJ1-6; D unclear. This CDR3 is 14 amino acids long. The V gene lost 0 bases and the J gene lost 6 bases, with 6 bases spanning the gap. Germline CDR1 LGHNA, CDR2 YSLEER. CDR3 DNA sequence: TGCGCCAGCAGCCAAGATCGGTTTAATTCACCCCTCCACTTT. The encoded protein is CASSQDRFNSPLHF.

The V gene is TRBV3-1 (or the pseudogene TRBV3-2), the J gene TRBJ2-7; 8 nucleotides align to TRBD2. Germline CDR1 is LGHDT and CDR2 is YNNKEL (reference sequence). The CDR3 extends over 18 amino acids. J lost 3 bases, V lost 3 bases, and 16 bases had no gene match. The CDR3 DNA reads TGTGCCAGCAGCCACGATTGGTTAGCGGGACGCACCGTCTACGAGCAGTACTTC. This translates into CASSHDWLAGRTVYEQYF.

The rearrangement links TRBV7-8 to TRBJ2-7; maybe TRBD2 (5 bases). V was trimmed by 3 bases and J by 6 bases, leaving 12 bases between them. The CDR3 is 13 amino acids. Germline CDR1 SGHVS, CDR2 FQNEAQ. CDR3 amino acids: CASSFIEGSEQYF. The CDR3 DNA reads as TGTGCCAGCAGCTTCATAGAGGGCTCCGAGCAGTACTTC.

This clone was detected a few times. This chain uses TRBV5-4 with TRBJ1-2; D is uncertain. This CDR3 contains 13 residues. V was pared by 0 bases and J by 6 bases, with 9 bases between. Per the germline V gene, CDR1 is SGHNT and CDR2 is YYREEE (reference sequence). CDR3 coding DNA: TGTGCCAGCAGCTTGGCCAGGAACGATGGCTACACCTTC. It specifies CASSLARNDGYTF.

This sequence joins TRBV11-2 and TRBJ2-5; D is unresolved. The CDR3 totals 15 residues. V gave up 5 bases and J gave up 7 bases, with 20 bases separating them. Germline V gene sequence: CDR1 SGHAT, CDR2 FQNNGV. The CDR3 sequence is CASSRGSVGMGTQYF. The CDR3 DNA sequence: TGTGCCAGCAGCAGAGGTAGTGTCGGAATGGGGACCCAGTACTTC.

The rearrangement links TRBV7-8 to TRBJ1-2, with D unclear. The ends were cut back, 5 bases at V and 6 bases at J, with 10 bases in the middle. Germline-derived CDR1 and CDR2 are SGHVS and FQNEAQ. The CDR3 loop spans 12 amino acids. The CDR3 region is CASSDTRDGYTF. In DNA form, the CDR3 reads TGTGCCAGCAGCGACACAAGAGATGGCTACACCTTC.

V is TRBV11-3 and J is TRBJ2-5; D is possibly TRBD1 (6 bases). Per germline, CDR1 SGHNT and CDR2 YENEEA. Trimming removed 1 base at V and 1 base at J, with 10 bases between. The CDR3 is 15 amino acids. The CDR3 reads CASSLGVGGQETQYF. The CDR3 DNA is TGTGCCAGCAGCTTAGGGGTAGGGGGCCAAGAGACCCAGTACTTC.

This clone was counted a few times. This chain connects TRBV18 to TRBJ1-5; tentatively, D is TRBD1 (6 bases). Germline loops: CDR1 KGHSH, CDR2 LQKENI. V lost 1 base and J lost 1, with 8 bases in between. The CDR3 length is 15 residues. The CDR3 nucleotides read TGTGCCAGCTCACCACGGGGGCCGAGCAATCAGCCCCAGCATTTT. As protein: CASSPRGPSNQPQHF.

The chain links TRBV5-5 to TRBJ1-4; perhaps TRBD1 as D (5 bases). This CDR3 is built from 12 residues. CDR1 and CDR2 from the germline V gene are SGHKS and YYEKEE (reference sequence). Trimming took off 6 bases at V and 16 bases at J, with 19 bases between the two ends. The CDR3 coding sequence is TGTGCCAGCATCGCTGAGTCGGGACTGGCGTTTTTT. It translates to CASIAESGLAFF.

This sequence joins TRBV6-5 and TRBJ1-1; D is perhaps TRBD1 (5 bases). Between the trimmed V and J ends, which lost 8 bases and 5 bases, there was a span of 21 bases. Germline V gives CDR1 MNHEY, CDR2 SVGAGI. This CDR3 region has 15 residues. The CDR3 sequence: CASATTAESGTEAFF. The CDR3 DNA reads TGTGCCAGCGCAACCACGGCTGAATCAGGGACTGAAGCTTTCTTT.

The chain employs TRBV18 and TRBJ1-2; a weak D match, TRBD1 (6 bases). The CDR3 contains 13 residues. Trimming removed 4 bases from V and 6 bases from J, with 12 bases in between. Germline V CDR1 and CDR2: KGHSH, LQKENI. CDR3 protein: CASSRGRGDGYTF. In DNA form, the CDR3 reads TGTGCCAGCTCACGGGGCAGGGGAGATGGCTACACCTTC.